The present entry profiles one TCR beta chain with its context. Its antigen is undetermined. With 7 bases removed from V and 0 bases from J, the gap between germline ends came to 10 bases. This CDR3 is 15 amino acids long. Looked up from germline, CDR1 is MNHNS and CDR2 is SASEGT. The entry originates in a study of cytomegalovirus exposure and HLA in healthy donors. Study in general: The 100 to 150 validation repertoires matched the 666 first-cohort repertoires in platform, a later analysis reported.

Study results and limitations: A classifier reportedly called cytomegalovirus status with high sensitivity and specificity.

Assay: immunoSEQ multiplex PCR; the TCRdb copy retains only in-frame clones and omits some. In the table there are approximately 220,000 clones, 75% to 95% of which are singletons. Sequencing was done on a sample of PBMCs. The chain employs TRBV6-1 and TRBJ1-6; weak D call: TRBD1 (6 bases). The clonotype originates from a woman younger than 30 in good health and CMV-seronegative. Here the CDR3 reads CASKSGDSYNSPLHF. The CDR3, as DNA: TGTGCCAGCAAATCAGGGGACTCCTATAATTCACCCCTCCACTTT.